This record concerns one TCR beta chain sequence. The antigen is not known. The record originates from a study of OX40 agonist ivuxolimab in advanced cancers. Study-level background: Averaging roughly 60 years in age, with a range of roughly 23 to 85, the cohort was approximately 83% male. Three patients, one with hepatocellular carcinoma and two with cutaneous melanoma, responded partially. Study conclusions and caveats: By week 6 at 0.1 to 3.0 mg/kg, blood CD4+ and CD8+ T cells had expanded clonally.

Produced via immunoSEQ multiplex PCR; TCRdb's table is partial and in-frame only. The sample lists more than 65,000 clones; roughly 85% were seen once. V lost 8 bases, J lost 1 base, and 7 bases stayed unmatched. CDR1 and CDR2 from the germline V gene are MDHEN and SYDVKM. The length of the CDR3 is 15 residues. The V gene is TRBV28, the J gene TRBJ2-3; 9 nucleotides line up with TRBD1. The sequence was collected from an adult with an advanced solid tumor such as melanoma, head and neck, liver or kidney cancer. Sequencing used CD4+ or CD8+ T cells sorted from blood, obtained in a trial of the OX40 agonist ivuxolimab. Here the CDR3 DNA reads TGTGCCAGCTGGGTGGGACAGGGCGGCACAGATACGCAGTATTTT. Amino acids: CASWVGQGGTDTQYF.